This T cell receptor (beta chain) was profiled in a study of T cells in Graves' hyperthyroidism and ophthalmopathy. Overall study results and limits: Ophthalmopathy, which appeared later, was predicted by the model a median 6.5 months before onset. Most clonotypes expanded in the thyroid (above 0.001) were also present in blood. Separating ophthalmopathy from stable hyperthyroidism was achieved by a 13 V-J model.

Germline assignment: CDR1 DFQATT and CDR2 SNEGSKA (reference sequence). V was shortened by 0 bases and J by 8 bases, with 20 bases between the two germline ends. The CDR3 spans 15 residues. Amplification of TCR beta CDR3 regions used RNA as the template. HTBI primers were employed in a first-round RT-PCR of the TCR CDR3. TCRdb itself ran the multiplex PCR reads through MiXCR, one entry per CDR3 protein. The sample holds 650,000 to 800,000 distinct CDR3 sequences, 40% to 55% seen once. Clinical symptoms, serum thyroxine and TRAb, thyroid ultrasound and orbital computed tomography were used for the diagnoses. In its sample, this clonotype was seen once. Its antigen is not identified.

The TCR sequence derives from an adult man with Graves' disease, either hyperthyroidism or ophthalmopathy (not recorded which). The specimen was peripheral blood or thyroid tissue (not recorded which). This rearrangement joins TRBV20-1 to TRBJ2-7; perhaps TRBD1 as D (7 bases). The CDR3 loop is CSARDGGTDLRKQYF. The CDR3 coding sequence is TGCAGTGCTAGAGATGGGGGGACAGATCTACGAAAGCAGTACTTC.